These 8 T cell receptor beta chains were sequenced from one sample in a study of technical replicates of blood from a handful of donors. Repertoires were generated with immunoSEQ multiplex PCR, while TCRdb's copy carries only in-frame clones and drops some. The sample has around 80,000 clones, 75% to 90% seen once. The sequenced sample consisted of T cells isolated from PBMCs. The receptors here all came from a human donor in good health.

The chain's CDR3 is CASSLSVKSNQPQHF. For the CDR3, the DNA is TGTGCCAGCAGCTTGTCGGTTAAAAGCAATCAGCCCCAGCATTTT. The chain carries TRBV5-6 and TRBJ1-5; D is unclear. This CDR3 has 15 residues. V shed 1 base and J shed 1 base, with 9 bases lying between them. Germline loops: CDR1 SGHDT, CDR2 YYEEEE. The full variable domain, rest sourced from reference TRBV5-6 and TRBJ1-5, is DAGVTQSPTHLIKTRGQQVTLRCSPKSGHDTVSWYQQALGQGPQFIFQYYEEEERQRGNFPDRFSGHQFPNYSSELNVNALLLGDSALYLCASSLSVKSNQPQHFGDGTRLSIL.

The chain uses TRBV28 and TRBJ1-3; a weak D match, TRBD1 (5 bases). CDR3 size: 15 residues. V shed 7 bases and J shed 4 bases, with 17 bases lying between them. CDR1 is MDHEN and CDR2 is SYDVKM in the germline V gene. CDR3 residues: CASIPSGVRGNTIYF. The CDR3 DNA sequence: TGTGCCAGCATTCCCTCGGGGGTACGAGGAAACACCATATATTTT.

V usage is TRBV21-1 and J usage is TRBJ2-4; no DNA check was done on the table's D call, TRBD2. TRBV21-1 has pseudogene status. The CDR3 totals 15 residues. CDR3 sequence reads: CASSLPDLAKNIQYF. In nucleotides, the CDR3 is TGTGCCAGCAGCCTGCCAGACTTAGCCAAAAACATTCAGTACTTC.

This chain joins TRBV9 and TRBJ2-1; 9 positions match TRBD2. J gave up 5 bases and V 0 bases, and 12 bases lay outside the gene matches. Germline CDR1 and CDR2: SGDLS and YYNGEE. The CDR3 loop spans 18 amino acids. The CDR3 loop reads CASSVAPGVEREDNEQFF. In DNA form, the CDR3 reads TGTGCCAGCAGCGTAGCCCCTGGGGTCGAGCGGGAGGACAATGAGCAGTTCTTC.

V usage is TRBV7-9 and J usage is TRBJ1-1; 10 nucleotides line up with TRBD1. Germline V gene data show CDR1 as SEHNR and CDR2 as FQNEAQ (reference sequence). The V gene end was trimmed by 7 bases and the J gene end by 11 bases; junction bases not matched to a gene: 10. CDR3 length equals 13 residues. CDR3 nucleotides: TGTGCCAGCAACTACGGGACAGGGGAGAAGGCTTTCTTT. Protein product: CASNYGTGEKAFF.

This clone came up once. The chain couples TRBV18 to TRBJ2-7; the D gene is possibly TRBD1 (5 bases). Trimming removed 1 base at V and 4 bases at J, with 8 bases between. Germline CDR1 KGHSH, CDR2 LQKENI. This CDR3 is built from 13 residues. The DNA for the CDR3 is TGTGCCAGCTCACCACAGAACAGGTACGAGCAGTACTTC. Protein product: CASSPQNRYEQYF.

The CDR3 protein is CASSSPTSGAYNEQFF. The CDR3 bases are TGTGCCAGCAGCTCCCCCACTAGCGGGGCATACAATGAGCAGTTCTTC. The chain combines TRBV5-4 with TRBJ2-1; 10 bases agree with TRBD2. Germline loops: CDR1 SGHNT, CDR2 YYREEE (reference sequence). J gave up 4 bases and V 3 bases, and 7 bases lay outside the gene matches. The CDR3 is made up of 16 amino acids. The full variable domain, completed using reference TRBV5-4 and TRBJ2-1, is ETGVTQSPTHLIKTRGQQVTLRCSSQSGHNTVSWYQQALGQGPQFIFQYYREEENGRGNFPPRFSGLQFPNYSSELNVNALELDDSALYLCASSSPTSGAYNEQFFGPGTRLTVL.

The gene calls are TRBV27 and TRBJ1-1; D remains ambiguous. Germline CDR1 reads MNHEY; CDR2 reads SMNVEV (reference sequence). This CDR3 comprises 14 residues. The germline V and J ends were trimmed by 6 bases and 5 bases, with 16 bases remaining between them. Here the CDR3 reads CASSLPGSGTEAFF. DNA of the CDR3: TGTGCCAGCAGCCTTCCTGGGTCCGGGACTGAAGCTTTCTTT.